These 14 T cell receptor beta chains were all obtained from the same sample, sequenced in a study of vaccination and CD4 T cells after COVID-19. Sequencing of DNA taken from cultured CD4+ T cells relied on the Oncomine TCR Beta short-read assay. TCRdb re-derived calls from the PCR reads in MiXCR, one entry per CDR3 protein. This table holds roughly 12,000 distinct CDR3 sequences, less than 70% found once. Indicated treatment: roughly 10-day PBMC culture with coronavirus spike peptide pools or control peptides (ViraFEST assay). The antigens of these receptors remain unknown. Sequencing was carried out using CD4+ T cells from blood, cultured in vitro. These receptors originate from a human donor who had recovered from COVID-19.

This chain uses TRBV18 with TRBJ1-1, with a possible D match to TRBD1 (6 bases). V lost 5 bases and J 7 bases, leaving 14 bases between the germline ends. Germline V gives CDR1 KGHSH, CDR2 LQKENI. CDR3 size: 13 residues. The CDR3 DNA is TGTGCCAGCTCAAGCCGTCGGGGGCTTGAAGCTTTCTTT. Amino acids: CASSSRRGLEAFF.

The gene calls are TRBV28 and TRBJ1-5; D uncertain. V shed 7 bases and J shed 6 bases, with 10 bases lying between them. CDR3 length: 12 amino acids. Germline CDR1 and CDR2: MDHEN and SYDVKM. The CDR3 DNA follows: TGTGCCAGCACACCTTGGGGTCAGCCCCAGCATTTT. Protein sequence: CASTPWGQPQHF.

The sample holds a few counts of this clonotype. The gene calls are TRBV19 and TRBJ2-2, with 11 bases fitting TRBD2. Germline CDR1 is LNHDA and CDR2 is SQIVND (reference sequence). With 8 bases clipped from V and 7 bases from J, the junction kept 9 bases outside the gene matches. This CDR3 has 15 amino acids. CDR3 in amino acids: CASADSGREVGELFF. The CDR3, as DNA: TGTGCCAGTGCCGATAGCGGGAGGGAAGTCGGGGAGCTGTTTTTT.

The chain has TRBV19 and TRBJ2-7; D might be TRBD1 (5 bases). The CDR3 consists of 13 residues. Germline CDR1 LNHDA, CDR2 SQIVND (reference sequence). V shed 6 bases and J shed 2 bases, with 11 bases lying between them. CDR3 residues: CASRDTQTYEQYF. The CDR3 coding sequence is TGTGCCAGTAGGGACACCCAAACCTACGAGCAGTACTTC.

CDR3 sequence (DNA): TGTGCCAGCAGTACTGATTACTATTCACCCCTCCACTTT. It translates to CASSTDYYSPLHF. The rearrangement links TRBV6-1 to TRBJ1-6; D unresolved. Germline CDR1 MNHNS, CDR2 SASEGT. CDR3 size: 13 residues. V was shortened by 5 bases and J by 8 bases, with 10 bases between the two germline ends.

CDR3 in amino acids: CASSFFRGRIQISDTQYF. CDR3 bases: TGTGCCAGCAGCTTCTTCCGCGGGAGAATTCAAATATCAGATACGCAGTATTTT. The chain joins TRBV7-8 to TRBJ2-3; 7 nucleotides line up with TRBD2. V was pared by 3 bases and J by 4 bases, with 16 bases of the junction left unmatched. The CDR3 sequence is 18 residues long. In germline, CDR1 is SGHVS, CDR2 FQNEAQ. Variable domain in full (rest from reference TRBV7-8 and TRBJ2-3): GAGVSQSPRYKVAKRGQDVALRCDPISGHVSLFWYQQALGQGPEFLTYFQNEAQLDKSGLPSDRFFAERPEGSVSTLKIQRTQQEDSAVYLCASSFFRGRIQISDTQYFGPGTRLTVL.

The chain employs TRBV9 and TRBJ2-1, with TRBD2 identical over 8 bases. In germline, CDR1 is SGDLS, CDR2 YYNGEE. The ends lost 2 bases at V and 3 bases at J; junction bases unmatched: 7. The CDR3 runs to 16 residues. This CDR3 reads CASSVASGSFYNEQFF. CDR3 in DNA: TGTGCCAGCAGCGTGGCGAGCGGGAGCTTCTACAATGAGCAGTTCTTC.

This chain joins TRBV27 and TRBJ2-2, with D possibly matching TRBD1 (5 bases). V gave up 7 bases and J gave up 3 bases, with 24 bases separating them. CDR3 length: 18 residues. In germline, CDR1 is MNHEY, CDR2 SMNVEV (reference sequence). CDR3 loop: CASTLAGLGAKDTGELFF. The CDR3 nucleotides read TGTGCCAGCACCTTGGCAGGTTTAGGGGCAAAGGACACCGGGGAGCTGTTTTTT.

This clonotype was observed a handful of times. The rearrangement uses TRBV4-3 and TRBJ1-5, with D possibly matching TRBD1 (6 bases). The CDR3 spans 17 residues. The germline V gene encodes CDR1 LGHNA and CDR2 YSLEER. The V gene lost 0 bases and the J gene lost 5 bases, with 17 bases spanning the gap. The CDR3 DNA reads as TGCGCCAGCAGCCAAGATATCGGTGGGGGCGCCTATCAGCCCCAGCATTTT. This gives the protein CASSQDIGGGAYQPQHF.

The chain couples TRBV5-6 to TRBJ2-5; TRBD2 agrees at 8 bases. With V trimmed by 6 bases and J by 4 bases, 8 bases remained unmatched. The CDR3 extends over 14 amino acids. Germline V gene sequence: CDR1 SGHDT, CDR2 YYEEEE. The CDR3 reads CASTFSGIGETQYF. The DNA of the CDR3 is TGTGCCAGCACCTTTAGCGGGATCGGAGAGACCCAGTACTTC.

The gene calls are TRBV19 and TRBJ2-3, with D possibly matching TRBD1 (5 bases). The CDR3 runs to 15 residues. Germline V gives CDR1 LNHDA, CDR2 SQIVND (reference sequence). Trimming stripped 3 bases from V and 1 base from J, with 11 bases between. The CDR3 coding sequence is TGTGCCAGTAGTATCGCAGGGTTCGGCACAGATACGCAGTATTTT. Encoded protein: CASSIAGFGTDTQYF.

This chain uses TRBV19 with TRBJ2-1; 7 bases fit TRBD2. Germline V gene sequence: CDR1 LNHDA, CDR2 SQIVND (reference sequence). The V and J ends lost 7 bases and 7 bases, in that order; junction bases with no gene match: 10. The CDR3 runs to 14 residues. The CDR3 loop is CASNRGRAENEQFF. CDR3 sequence (DNA): TGTGCCAGTAACCGGGGGAGGGCCGAGAATGAGCAGTTCTTC.

The chain is built from TRBV12-3 or TRBV12-4 and TRBJ1-4; D is possibly TRBD1 (5 bases). The CDR3 is 14 residues long. V was pared by 6 bases and J by 5 bases, with 13 bases between. The CDR3 sequence is CASSLQARNEKLFF. CDR3 in DNA: TGTGCCAGCAGCCTACAGGCCAGAAATGAAAAACTGTTTTTT.

The V call is TRBV9, the J call TRBJ1-2, with a possible D match to TRBD1 (5 bases). CDR1 is SGDLS, CDR2 YYNGEE, per germline. V was cut by 0 bases and J by 0 bases, with 12 bases left in between. This CDR3 is built from 16 residues. CDR3 sequence: CASSVEVTASNYGYTF. CDR3 bases: TGTGCCAGCAGCGTAGAGGTGACAGCGTCTAACTATGGCTACACCTTC.